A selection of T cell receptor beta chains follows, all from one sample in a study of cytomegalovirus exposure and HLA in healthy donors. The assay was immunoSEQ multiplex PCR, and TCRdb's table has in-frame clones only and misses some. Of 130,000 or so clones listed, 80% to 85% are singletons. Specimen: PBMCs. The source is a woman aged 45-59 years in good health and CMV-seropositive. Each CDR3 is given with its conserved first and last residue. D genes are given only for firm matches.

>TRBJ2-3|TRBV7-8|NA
CASSFAEYTDTQYF
TGTGCCAGCAGCTTTGCGGAATACACAGATACGCAGTATTTT
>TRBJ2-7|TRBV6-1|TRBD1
CASSWTGVHEQYF
TGTGCCAGCAGTTGGACAGGGGTGCACGAGCAGTACTTC
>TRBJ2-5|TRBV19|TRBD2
CASSRRAGVETQYF
TGTGCCAGTAGTAGGCGAGCGGGAGTTGAGACCCAGTACTTC
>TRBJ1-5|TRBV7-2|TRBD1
CASSSPGQPNQPQHF
TGTGCCAGCAGCTCTCCGGGACAGCCAAATCAGCCCCAGCATTTT
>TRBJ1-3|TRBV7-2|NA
CASSVYSGNTIYF
TGTGCCAGCAGCGTTTACTCTGGAAACACCATATATTTT
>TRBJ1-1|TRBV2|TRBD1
CASSITGGNTEAFF
TGTGCCAGCAGTATAACAGGGGGCAACACTGAAGCTTTCTTT
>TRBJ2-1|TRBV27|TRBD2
CASSTQGLGLAGENGGFNEQFF
TGTGCCAGCAGTACCCAGGGCCTTGGACTAGCGGGAGAGAATGGGGGCTTTAATGAGCAGTTCTTC
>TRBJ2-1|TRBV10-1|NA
CASSEYRDEQFF
TGCGCCAGCAGTGAGTACAGGGATGAGCAGTTCTTC
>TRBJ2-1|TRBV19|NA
CASSIRGRGRPAGNEQFF
TGTGCCAGTAGTATACGGGGCAGGGGACGCCCGGCGGGTAATGAGCAGTTCTTC
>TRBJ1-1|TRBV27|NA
CASRPWNRPMNTEAFF
TGTGCCAGCAGACCCTGGAACAGACCAATGAACACTGAAGCTTTCTTT